This T cell receptor (beta chain) was retrieved from a study of blood T cell repertoires in COVID-19. The wider study: Sites across the United States, Italy and Spain contributed samples from acute and convalescent COVID-19. Sources were T cells, B-cell-depleted T cells, or PBMCs; the material itself was cDNA or gDNA.

The authors' processing: Estimation of nucleated cell counts was performed using reference gene primer amplification. Data came from immunoSEQ multiplex PCR; TCRdb stores just in-frame clones and leaves some out. That table supplies the V and J calls and clone size; D and trimming were determined from the DNA. Of around 140,000 clones listed, 88% are singletons. CDR3 length equals 16 residues. Per germline, CDR1 SNHLY and CDR2 FYNNEI. Trimming stripped 3 bases from V and 0 bases from J, with 12 bases between. This clonotype was sampled from a woman aged 60-75 years with acute or convalescent COVID-19. The rearrangement links TRBV2 to TRBJ1-5; possible D gene TRBD1, 6 bases. The sequencing input was peripheral blood. The CDR3 spells CASSDGRGFSNQPQHF. DNA for the CDR3: TGTGCCAGCAGTGACGGGAGGGGGTTTAGCAATCAGCCCCAGCATTTT.